The 31 T cell receptor beta chains reported below all come from one sample, sequenced in a study of blood T cell repertoires in COVID-19. Clones were sequenced by immunoSEQ multiplex PCR, and TCRdb holds only the in-frame ones, with some missing. Of about 71,000 clones in the sample, 75% to 95% were seen once. The source material was peripheral blood. The receptors shown here come from a woman under 30 with acute or convalescent COVID-19.

The rearrangement links TRBV7-9 to TRBJ1-4, with 7 bases matching TRBD1. The CDR3 consists of 16 residues. The ends lost 3 bases at V and 7 bases at J; junction bases unmatched: 11. CDR1 is SEHNR, CDR2 FQNEAQ, per germline (reference sequence). The CDR3 DNA sequence: TGTGCCAGCAGCTTTGGGTGGGAGACAGGGACTGAAAAACTGTTTTTT. Amino acids: CASSFGWETGTEKLFF.

The V gene is TRBV28, the J gene TRBJ2-5, with unresolved D. Trimming stripped 5 bases from V and 5 bases from J, with 9 bases between. The CDR3 totals 12 residues. Per germline, CDR1 MDHEN and CDR2 SYDVKM. The chain's CDR3 is CASSAELETQYF. The CDR3 DNA follows: TGTGCCAGCAGTGCCGAACTGGAGACCCAGTACTTC.

This clone was counted once. In the same sample, other DNA sequences code for this CDR3. CDR3 DNA: TGTGCCAGCTCACCAGCGACAGATACGCAGTATTTT. Translation gives CASSPATDTQYF. The chain recombines TRBV18 with TRBJ2-3; D gene uncertain. Trimming stripped 2 bases from V and 3 bases from J, with 3 bases between. The CDR3 is 12 residues long. Germline assignment: CDR1 KGHSH and CDR2 LQKENI.

This chain joins TRBV15 and TRBJ2-5, with a tentative D call TRBD2 (6 bases). The CDR3 is 15 residues long. V was trimmed by 0 bases and J by 1 base, leaving 9 bases between them. Germline values: CDR1 LNHNV, CDR2 YYDKDF (reference sequence). The CDR3 DNA follows: TGTGCCACCAGCAGAGATCCGGGGGTCCAAGAGACCCAGTACTTC. It specifies CATSRDPGVQETQYF.

The chain carries TRBV12-3 or TRBV12-4 and TRBJ2-7; weak D call: TRBD1 (6 bases). CDR3 size: 13 residues. Trimming cost V 3 bases and J 6 bases, with 12 bases left between them. This CDR3 reads CASSFGRGGEQYF. CDR3 nucleotides: TGTGCCAGCAGTTTTGGCAGGGGTGGCGAGCAGTACTTC.

CDR3: CAISEGVEAFF. CDR3 coding DNA: TGTGCCATCAGTGAGGGAGTTGAAGCTTTCTTT. The chain carries TRBV10-3 and TRBJ1-1; D is undetermined. The length of the CDR3 is 11 residues. The V gene lost 2 bases and the J gene lost 7 bases, with 5 bases spanning the gap. Germline V gives CDR1 ENHRY, CDR2 SYGVKD.

This sequence joins TRBV19 and TRBJ2-1; D uncertain. The V end was cut by 3 bases, the J end by 4 bases, with 7 bases between. This CDR3 has 13 amino acids. Germline assignment: CDR1 LNHDA and CDR2 SQIVND (reference sequence). CDR3 sequence (DNA): TGTGCCAGTAGTATGAGAGTTTACAATGAGCAGTTCTTC. Translated, it gives CASSMRVYNEQFF.

V is TRBV9 and J is TRBJ2-2; D ambiguous. The CDR3 totals 18 residues. Deletions cut 3 bases from V and 0 bases from J, with 18 bases between. CDR1 is SGDLS and CDR2 is YYNGEE in the germline V gene. The CDR3 DNA sequence: TGTGCCAGCAGCGATCCCCACCCACAGTACGCGAACACCGGGGAGCTGTTTTTT. This sequence encodes CASSDPHPQYANTGELFF.

The rearrangement links TRBV27 to TRBJ1-4; 8 bases align to TRBD1. J gave up 5 bases and V 7 bases, and 12 bases lay outside the gene matches. The CDR3 loop spans 16 amino acids. Germline-derived CDR1 and CDR2 are MNHEY and SMNVEV (reference sequence). The CDR3 sequence is CASKEKTGVGNEKLFF. CDR3 bases: TGTGCCAGCAAAGAAAAGACAGGGGTTGGGAATGAAAAACTGTTTTTT.

This chain connects TRBV2 to TRBJ2-1; 11 positions agree with TRBD2. Germline CDR1 reads SNHLY; CDR2 reads FYNNEI. V gave up 6 bases and J gave up 14 bases; unmatched junction bases: 12. The CDR3 is 14 residues long. CDR3 protein: CASSVSGRVDPKFF. CDR3 in DNA: TGTGCCAGCAGCGTTAGCGGGAGGGTAGACCCAAAGTTCTTC. The full variable domain, its missing parts supplied by reference TRBV2 and TRBJ2-1, is EPEVTQTPSHQVTQMGQEVILRCVPISNHLYFYWYRQILGQKVEFLVSFYNNEISEKSEIFDDQFSVERPDGSNFTLKIRSTKLEDSAMYFCASSVSGRVDPKFFGPGTRLTVL.

The V call is TRBV23-1, the J call TRBJ1-1, with D possibly matching TRBD1 (6 bases). TRBV23-1 is sorted into the ORF group, with uncertain function. The CDR3 covers 13 residues. Trimming cost V 6 bases and J 8 bases, with 16 bases left between them. CDR3 sequence reads: CASRTTGSAEAFF. The CDR3, as DNA: TGCGCCAGCAGGACCACAGGGAGTGCAGAAGCTTTCTTT.

V and J are TRBV5-1 and TRBJ2-1, with 9 bases matching TRBD1. The CDR3 covers 14 residues. Germline CDR1 SGHRS, CDR2 YFSETQ. J was trimmed by 6 bases and V by 3 bases; bases with no gene match: 4. The CDR3 loop is CASSSYRGPNEQFF. CDR3 DNA sequence: TGCGCCAGCAGCTCCTACAGGGGGCCCAATGAGCAGTTCTTC.

This chain connects TRBV7-2 to TRBJ1-2, with 7 positions matching TRBD1. Trimming took 4 bases from V and 6 from J; bases not matched to a gene: 11. This CDR3 is 15 amino acids long. Germline V gene data show CDR1 as SGHTA and CDR2 as FQGNSA. The CDR3 loop is CASSSSPGTVNGYTF. The CDR3 DNA reads TGTGCCAGCAGCTCTTCCCCCGGGACAGTTAATGGCTACACCTTC.

The chain is built from TRBV27 and TRBJ1-1; TRBD1 aligns across 9 bases. There are 15 residues in the CDR3. Germline values: CDR1 MNHEY, CDR2 SMNVEV (reference sequence). Losses at the gene ends were 11 bases for V and 2 bases for J; bases not matched to a gene: 12. The CDR3 loop is CARPQGQGPNTEAFF. The CDR3 nucleotides are TGTGCCCGCCCCCAGGGACAGGGACCAAACACTGAAGCTTTCTTT.

The V and J genes are TRBV3-1 (or the pseudogene TRBV3-2) and TRBJ1-2; D is uncertain. The CDR3 contains 18 residues. Germline-derived CDR1 and CDR2 are LGHDT and YNNKEL (reference sequence). The V and J ends lost 6 bases and 5 bases respectively, with 28 bases between them. The CDR3 nucleotides read TGTGCCAGCAGAGAAAAACCCACACCGGGAGATCGAACTTATGGCTACACCTTC. As protein: CASREKPTPGDRTYGYTF.

The rearrangement links TRBV3-1 (or the pseudogene TRBV3-2) to TRBJ1-2; D is uncertain. Trimming pared 1 base from V and 2 bases from J, leaving 8 bases between. CDR1 is LGHDT and CDR2 is YNNKEL in the germline V gene (reference sequence). The CDR3 consists of 14 residues. CDR3 loop: CASSQVLQNYGYTF. CDR3 DNA sequence: TGTGCCAGCAGCCAAGTATTACAGAACTATGGCTACACCTTC.

The genes are TRBV5-4 and TRBJ1-1; D is unclear. V shed 4 bases and J shed 5 bases, with 9 bases lying between them. There are 12 residues in the CDR3. Germline values: CDR1 SGHNT, CDR2 YYREEE (reference sequence). CDR3 nucleotides: TGTGCCAGCAGCCGCCCCGGGACTGAAGCTTTCTTT. Translation gives CASSRPGTEAFF.

This chain connects TRBV27 to TRBJ1-5; the D gene is possibly TRBD1 (6 bases). Trimming cost V 8 bases and J 0 bases, with 11 bases left between them. CDR1 and CDR2 from the germline V gene are MNHEY and SMNVEV (reference sequence). The CDR3 is 14 amino acids. The CDR3 spells CASHRDGSNQPQHF. The CDR3 DNA sequence: TGTGCCAGCCACAGGGATGGTAGCAATCAGCCCCAGCATTTT.

V gene TRBV6-2 or TRBV6-3 combines with J gene TRBJ2-2; weak D call: TRBD1 (5 bases). The CDR3 length is 16 residues. V lost 0 bases and J 2 bases, leaving 10 bases between the germline ends. Germline assignment: CDR1 MNHEY and CDR2 SVGEGT. In nucleotides, the CDR3 is TGTGCCAGCAGTTACTCGCAGGGAAGAAACACCGGGGAGCTGTTTTTT. Amino acid sequence: CASSYSQGRNTGELFF.

CDR3 DNA: TGTGCCAGCAGCACCCCCTTGGGGCAAGCTATAAACACCGGGGAGCTGTTTTTT. This sequence encodes CASSTPLGQAINTGELFF. V usage is TRBV9 and J usage is TRBJ2-2, with D possibly TRBD1 on 5 matching bases. The CDR3 length is 18 residues. The V gene's germline CDR1 is SGDLS and CDR2 YYNGEE. V dropped 4 bases and J dropped 2 bases, with 21 bases sitting between them.

This sequence joins TRBV3-1 (or the pseudogene TRBV3-2) and TRBJ2-3; TRBD1 matches 7 bases. The trim removed 5 bases at V and 3 bases at J, leaving 11 bases unmatched. CDR3 size: 16 residues. The germline gives CDR1 LGHDT, CDR2 YNNKEL (reference sequence). The CDR3 coding sequence is TGTGCCAGCAGCTCCCGCCTTACAGGGGAAACAGATACGCAGTATTTT. Its protein is CASSSRLTGETDTQYF.

The rearrangement links TRBV19 to TRBJ1-2; TRBD1 matches at 8 bases. Germline V gene lookup returns CDR1 LNHDA and CDR2 SQIVND (reference sequence). This CDR3 region has 15 residues. Germline trimming cut 4 bases from V and 5 bases from J; bases unmatched to any gene: 9. The CDR3 spells CASSNTGTGLYGYTF. In nucleotides, the CDR3 is TGTGCCAGTAGTAACACCGGGACAGGCCTTTATGGCTACACCTTC.

This chain joins TRBV28 and TRBJ1-5; D possibly corresponds to TRBD1 (5 bases). Germline V lookup: CDR1 MDHEN, CDR2 SYDVKM. The CDR3 contains 14 residues. V was clipped by 8 bases and J by 7 bases, with 18 bases between them. The CDR3 loop is CASESGGELQPQHF. CDR3 DNA: TGTGCCAGCGAATCTGGGGGGGAGTTACAGCCCCAGCATTTT. Supplemented by reference TRBV28 and TRBJ1-5, the full variable domain reads DVKVTQSSRYLVKRTGEKVFLECVQDMDHENMFWYRQDPGLGLRLIYFSYDVKMKEKGDIPEGYSVSREKKERFSLILESASTNQTSMYLCASESGGELQPQHFGDGTRLSIL.

This clone appeared once. The chain recombines TRBV12-3 or TRBV12-4 with TRBJ2-1; D possibly corresponds to TRBD1 (6 bases). The CDR3 loop spans 13 amino acids. V was pared by 6 bases and J by 2 bases, with 8 bases between. CDR3 sequence (DNA): TGTGCCAGCAGCCGGACAGCCTACAATGAGCAGTTCTTC. It specifies CASSRTAYNEQFF.

The chain couples TRBV19 to TRBJ2-1, with 10 bases matching TRBD2. After removal of 5 bases from V and 4 bases from J, the junction contained 11 bases not matched to a gene. Germline lookup yields CDR1 LNHDA and CDR2 SQIVND (reference sequence). The CDR3 loop spans 17 amino acids. CDR3 bases: TGTGCCAGTAGTCTTTCACAACTAGCGGGACCTTACAATGAGCAGTTCTTC. It specifies CASSLSQLAGPYNEQFF.

The chain links TRBV6-2 or TRBV6-3 to TRBJ1-1, with TRBD1 identical over 7 bases. V gave up 1 base and J gave up 4 bases; unmatched junction bases: 6. This CDR3 has 15 amino acids. Germline CDR1 is MNHEY and CDR2 is SVGEGT. DNA of the CDR3: TGTGCCAGCAGTTACTTAGGGGGCCTGGGCACTGAAGCTTTCTTT. This encodes CASSYLGGLGTEAFF.

This sequence joins TRBV5-5 and TRBJ2-5, with D possibly matching TRBD2 (6 bases). Trimming removed 1 base from V and 4 bases from J, with 11 bases in between. The CDR3 contains 14 residues. Germline V gives CDR1 SGHKS, CDR2 YYEKEE (reference sequence). The CDR3 protein is CASSLSGGAETQYF. In nucleotides, the CDR3 is TGTGCCAGCAGCTTGTCCGGCGGGGCAGAGACCCAGTACTTC.

This clone was observed once. The chain recombines TRBV29-1 with TRBJ1-1; D call uncertain. Between the trimmed V and J ends, which lost 7 bases and 6 bases, there was a span of 9 bases. The CDR3 sequence is 10 residues long. Germline values: CDR1 SQVTM, CDR2 ANQGSEA. This CDR3 is CSAGDSEAFF. CDR3 sequence (DNA): TGCAGCGCCGGAGATTCTGAAGCTTTCTTT. The whole variable domain, remainder taken from reference TRBV29-1 and TRBJ1-1, is SAVISQKPSRDICQRGTSLTIQCQVDSQVTMMFWYRQQPGQSLTLIATANQGSEATYESGFVIDKFPISRPNLTFSTLTVSNMSPEDSSIYLCSAGDSEAFFGQGTRLTVV.

This chain connects TRBV7-8 to TRBJ1-1; D gene unclear. V was shortened by 4 bases and J by 5 bases, with 20 bases between the two germline ends. The CDR3 is 16 amino acids. Looked up from germline, CDR1 is SGHVS and CDR2 is FQNEAQ. CDR3: CASSSWRPLEMTEAFF. CDR3 DNA sequence: TGTGCCAGCAGCTCGTGGCGACCCCTAGAGATGACTGAAGCTTTCTTT. Supplemented by reference TRBV7-8 and TRBJ1-1, the full variable domain reads GAGVSQSPRYKVAKRGQDVALRCDPISGHVSLFWYQQALGQGPEFLTYFQNEAQLDKSGLPSDRFFAERPEGSVSTLKIQRTQQEDSAVYLCASSSWRPLEMTEAFFGQGTRLTVV.

This chain links TRBV4-3 with TRBJ2-2, with 8 bases lining up with TRBD2. The CDR3 contains 20 residues. Trimming at V came to 0 bases and at J to 7 bases, leaving 19 bases not matched to a gene. Germline loops: CDR1 LGHNA, CDR2 YSLEER. The CDR3 nucleotides read TGCGCCAGCAGCCAAGAGGGGAATTACGGTGTAGCGGGAAATTTCGGGGAGCTGTTTTTT. As protein: CASSQEGNYGVAGNFGELFF.

The chain is built from TRBV5-1 and TRBJ2-5, with D possibly TRBD2 on 6 matching bases. Germline V gene data show CDR1 as SGHRS and CDR2 as YFSETQ. The CDR3 runs to 14 residues. V gave up 1 base and J gave up 5 bases, with 12 bases separating them. The CDR3 spells CASSLTSLRETQYF. The CDR3 DNA is TGCGCCAGCAGCTTGACTAGCCTCAGGGAGACCCAGTACTTC.